The 17 T cell receptor beta chains presented below share a single source sample, sequenced in a study of neurological immune-mediated disorders. TCRdb used MiXCR to reprocess the 5' RACE reads, holding one entry per CDR3 protein. The data show over 45,000 distinct CDR3 sequences, roughly 3.2% seen once. Material for sequencing was PBMCs. The source of these receptors is a woman aged 45-65 years with multiple sclerosis.

This clonotype was seen ten or more times. The J gene is TRBJ2-3, the V gene TRBV5-5; no clear D gene. V gave up 0 bases and J gave up 6 bases, with 5 bases separating them. Germline assignment: CDR1 SGHKS and CDR2 YYEKEE (reference sequence). The CDR3 sequence is 12 residues long. The CDR3 spells CASSLGQDTQYF. In DNA, the CDR3 is TGTGCCAGCAGCTTGGGCCAGGATACGCAGTATTTT.

This clonotype was recorded at least ten times. V usage is TRBV7-2 and J usage is TRBJ1-1; D remains ambiguous. The germline CDR1 and CDR2 sequences are SGHTA and FQGNSA. Trimming left V 2 bases short and J 5 bases short, with 9 bases between. The CDR3 is 13 residues long. The CDR3 loop is CASSLWEMTEAFF. The CDR3, as DNA: TGTGCCAGCAGCTTATGGGAAATGACTGAAGCTTTCTTT.

Many counts were recorded for this clonotype. The J gene is TRBJ2-1, the V gene TRBV5-4, with 10 bases matching TRBD2. Germline V gene lookup returns CDR1 SGHNT and CDR2 YYREEE (reference sequence). Losses at the gene ends were 7 bases for V and 8 bases for J; bases not matched to a gene: 9. The CDR3 runs to 14 residues. CDR3 region: CASGAGGPPHEQFF. In DNA, the CDR3 is TGTGCCAGCGGAGCGGGAGGGCCCCCCCATGAGCAGTTCTTC.

Many counts were recorded for this clonotype. This chain links TRBV12-3 or TRBV12-4 with TRBJ2-5, with unresolved D. Trimming pared 2 bases from V and 5 bases from J, leaving 9 bases between. This CDR3 region has 13 residues. CDR3 region: CASSLSLPETQYF. In DNA form, the CDR3 reads TGTGCCAGCAGTTTATCTCTGCCCGAGACCCAGTACTTC.

This clonotype was found many times. The chain employs TRBV27 and TRBJ2-7; perhaps TRBD2 as D (6 bases). The germline V gene has CDR1 MNHEY and CDR2 SMNVEV (reference sequence). With 3 bases removed from V and 6 bases from J, the gap between germline ends came to 12 bases. The CDR3 contains 13 residues. CDR3 in amino acids: CASSLGLPFEQYF. CDR3 coding DNA: TGTGCCAGCAGTTTGGGACTCCCCTTCGAGCAGTACTTC.

The sample holds many counts of this clonotype. The chain uses TRBV5-1 and TRBJ1-6, with D hard to call. The CDR3 runs 13 residues. The V end lost 4 bases, the J end lost 7 bases, and 9 bases lay between the germline ends. The germline gives CDR1 SGHRS, CDR2 YFSETQ. This CDR3 is CASSLDPNSPLHF. The DNA of the CDR3 is TGCGCCAGCAGCCTTGACCCGAATTCACCCCTCCACTTT.

The chain joins TRBV20-1 to TRBJ1-1, with 8 bases that match TRBD1. Germline CDR1 reads DFQATT; CDR2 reads SNEGSKA (reference sequence). With V trimmed by 1 base and J by 0 bases, 4 bases remained unmatched. The CDR3 has 15 residues. The CDR3 bases are TGCAGTGCTAGAGGGGACAGGACCATGAACACTGAAGCTTTCTTT. Its translation: CSARGDRTMNTEAFF.

This clonotype was observed many times. The chain uses TRBV29-1 and TRBJ2-7; the D is unclear. The CDR3 length is 11 residues. V was clipped by 3 bases and J by 2 bases, with 5 bases between them. The V gene's germline CDR1 is SQVTM and CDR2 ANQGSEA. CDR3 in DNA: TGCAGCGTTGATAAAACCTACGAGCAGTACGTC. It yields the protein CSVDKTYEQYV.

This clonotype was counted ten times or more. V gene TRBV5-1 combines with J gene TRBJ2-7, with 9 bases aligning to TRBD1. After removal of 1 base from V and 1 base from J, the junction contained 12 bases not matched to a gene. The germline gives CDR1 SGHRS, CDR2 YFSETQ. The CDR3 runs 18 residues. The CDR3 loop reads CASSLLLGQGSISYEQYF. In nucleotides, the CDR3 is TGCGCCAGCAGCTTGCTACTTGGACAGGGGTCGATTTCCTACGAGCAGTACTTC.

This clonotype was seen many times. V and J are TRBV11-3 and TRBJ2-1, with TRBD2 matching 9 bases. V was pared by 0 bases and J by 10 bases, with 10 bases of the junction left unmatched. Germline CDR1 is SGHNT and CDR2 is YENEEA. The CDR3 is 16 residues long. Written as DNA, the CDR3 is TGTGCCAGCAGCTTAGAGGCGTCTCGCGGGAGGGGCGAGCAGTTCTTC. Translation gives CASSLEASRGRGEQFF.

This clonotype was counted ten times or more. The chain uses TRBV21-1 and TRBJ2-7. TRBV21-1 is marked as a pseudogene. The CDR3 has 14 residues. The CDR3 is CASSTPTPTYEQYV. DNA for the CDR3: TGTGCCAGCAGCACTCCGACACCTACCTACGAGCAGTACGTC.

This clonotype was seen repeatedly, ten times or more. This rearrangement joins TRBV6-5 to TRBJ2-3, with D uncertain. Germline-derived CDR1 and CDR2 are MNHEY and SVGAGI. V lost 0 bases and J 0 bases, leaving 13 bases between the germline ends. The CDR3 has 17 amino acids. The CDR3: CASSYSMDPSSTDTQYF. CDR3 nucleotides: TGTGCCAGCAGTTACTCGATGGACCCGAGCAGCACAGATACGCAGTATTTT.

This clonotype showed up many times. The chain couples TRBV12-3 or TRBV12-4 to TRBJ1-3; maybe TRBD1 (6 bases). The CDR3 has 14 residues. Trimming removed 7 bases from V and 4 bases from J, with 14 bases in between. The CDR3 here is CASKPDRGGNTIYF. CDR3 coding DNA: TGTGCCAGCAAACCGGACAGAGGGGGAAACACCATATATTTT.

Many counts were recorded for this clonotype. The chain joins TRBV20-1 to TRBJ2-3; unclear D gene. This CDR3 comprises 15 residues. Looked up from germline, CDR1 is DFQATT and CDR2 is SNEGSKA (reference sequence). Trimming cost V 0 bases and J 3 bases, with 13 bases left between them. The CDR3 DNA is TGCAGTGCTAGAGAGAGAACCGGGCGAACAGATACGCAGTATTTT. Amino acid sequence: CSARERTGRTDTQYF.

This clonotype was seen many times. The chain carries TRBV7-8 and TRBJ2-3; possible D gene TRBD1, 6 bases. The CDR3 contains 15 residues. Germline CDR1 SGHVS, CDR2 FQNEAQ. The V gene lost 5 bases and the J gene lost 3 bases, with 15 bases spanning the gap. The CDR3 is CASSASGAGTDTQYF. CDR3 DNA sequence: TGTGCCAGCAGCGCCTCAGGGGCAGGAACAGATACGCAGTATTTT.

This clonotype was found a few times. Since a much larger clone is just one base distant, this may be a read error. The V call is TRBV4-1, the J call TRBJ1-3; D is ambiguous. Germline CDR1 reads MGHRA; CDR2 reads YSYEKL. The CDR3 is 16 amino acids. CDR3 sequence: CASSQQYQASGKTIYF. The CDR3 nucleotides are TGCGCCAGCAGCCAACAATATCAGGCCTCTGGAAAAACCATATATTTT.

In the case of this clonotype: A much larger clone differs from this one at a single base, so this may be a read error. V and J are TRBV6-5 and TRBJ2-1; 10 bases agree with TRBD1. The V segment lost 6 bases and the J segment 5 bases; nucleotides outside the gene matches: 7. Per germline, CDR1 MNHEY and CDR2 SVGAGI. The CDR3 spans 15 residues. CDR3 protein: CASSHDRGLHNEQFF. CDR3 coding DNA: TGTGCCAGCAGCCACGACAGGGGGCTGCACAATGAGCAGTTCTTC.